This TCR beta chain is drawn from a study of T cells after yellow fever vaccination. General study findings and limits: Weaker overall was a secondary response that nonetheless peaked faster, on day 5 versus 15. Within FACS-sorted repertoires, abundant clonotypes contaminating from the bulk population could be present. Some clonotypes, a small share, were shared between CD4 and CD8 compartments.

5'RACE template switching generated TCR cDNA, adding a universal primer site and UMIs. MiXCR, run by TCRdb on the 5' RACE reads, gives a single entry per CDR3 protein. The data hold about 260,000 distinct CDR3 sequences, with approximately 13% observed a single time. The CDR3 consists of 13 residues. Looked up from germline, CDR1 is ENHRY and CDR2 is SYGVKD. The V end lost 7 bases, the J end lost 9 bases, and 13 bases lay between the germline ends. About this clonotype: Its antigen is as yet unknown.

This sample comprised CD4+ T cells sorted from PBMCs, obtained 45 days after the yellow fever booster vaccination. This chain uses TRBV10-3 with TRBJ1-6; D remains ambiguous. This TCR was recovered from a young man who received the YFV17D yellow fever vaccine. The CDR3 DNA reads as TGTGCCATCACCGGGAGGGAAGGTTCACCCCTCCACTTT. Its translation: CAITGREGSPLHF.